The following is a TCR beta chain sequence with its context. Germline loops: CDR1 GTSNPN, CDR2 SVGIG (reference sequence). The CDR3 has 11 amino acids. V was clipped by 0 bases and J by 8 bases, with 7 bases between them. This record belongs to a study of blood T cell repertoires in COVID-19. Study-level information: Some COVID-19 samples were acute and others convalescent; all came from the United States, Italy and Spain.

Per the original data handling: The authors estimated nucleated cell counts from reference gene primer amplification. Profiled with immunoSEQ multiplex PCR; TCRdb holds only in-frame clones, not every one. D and trimming were read from the DNA, whereas the V and J calls and clone size are those reported in that table. The sample carries more than 300,000 clones, approximately 89% recorded once. Patients in Seattle were enrolled during active infection, then followed longitudinally. This receptor was identified in a woman under 40 with COVID-19, enrolled during active disease. This chain joins TRBV30 and TRBJ1-1; no clear D. Sequencing input: peripheral blood. DNA for the CDR3: TGTGCCTGGAGTGTACACCGAGAAGCTTTCTTT. Translating it yields CAWSVHREAFF.